A selection of T cell receptor beta chains follows, all from one sample in a study of shared clonotypes between healthy human individuals. Data came from immunoSEQ multiplex PCR; TCRdb stores just in-frame clones and leaves some out. The sample lists roughly 1,500,000 clones; just under 99% were seen once. The sequencing input was naive CD4+ T cells sorted from blood. These TCRs come from a man aged 25-45 years in good health. CDR3s include the opening cysteine and the closing phenylalanine or tryptophan. D genes are given only for firm matches. Clone size is not always given. Where it is, it says once, few, many or a class for expanded clones.

- TRBJ2-1 TRBV7-8 - TGTGCCAGCAGCTTGGGCGGTTGGAGCTCCTACAATGAGCAGTTCTTC CASSLGGWSSYNEQFF
- TRBJ2-7 TRBV29-1 TRBD2 TGCAGCGTCTCCCGGGACTACTCCTACGAGCAGTACTTC CSVSRDYSYEQYF
once TRBJ2-2 TRBV18 - TGTGCCAGCTCACCTGAGAAGGCAGGGTTCGCCGGGGAGCTGTTTTTT CASSPEKAGFAGELFF
- TRBJ2-7 TRBV4-3 - TGCGCCAGCAGCATATCAGCCCCCCGCACCTACGAGCAGTACTTC CASSISAPRTYEQYF
- TRBJ2-7 TRBV18 TRBD2 TGTGCCAGCAGCCGGGACTACAATTACGAGCAGTACTTC CASSRDYNYEQYF
- TRBJ1-1 TRBV2 TRBD1 TGTGCCAGCAGAGAGACAGGGTTCACTGAAGCTTTCTTT CASRETGFTEAFF
once TRBJ2-7 TRBV7-2 - TGTGCCAGCAGCTTAGATGGTACAGGGAGCTCCTACGAGCAGTACTTC CASSLDGTGSSYEQYF
- TRBJ2-1 TRBV11-2 - TGTGCCAGCAGCTTAGGTCTGCGCTCCTACAATGAGCAGTTCTTC CASSLGLRSYNEQFF
- TRBJ2-7 TRBV7-8 TRBD1 TGTGCCAGCAGCTTCGCAGACAGGGCCTCCTACGAGCAGTACTTC CASSFADRASYEQYF
- TRBJ2-5 TRBV30 - TGTGCCTGGGGGGTTGGGGAGACCCAGTACTTC CAWGVGETQYF
- TRBJ2-3 TRBV10-3 - TGTGCCATCAGTTTCACCGGGACTCGGCACACAGATACGCAGTATTTT CAISFTGTRHTDTQYF
- TRBJ1-5 TRBV5-1 - TGCGCCAGCAGCTTGAGGGGTGGGAATCAGCCCCAGCATTTT CASSLRGGNQPQHF
- TRBJ1-2 TRBV7-9 - TGTGCCAGCAGCTTACCGCCGGTGGTAGGCTACACCTTC CASSLPPVVGYTF
- TRBJ2-7 TRBV7-2 - TGTGCCAGCAGTCGCACAGGGAGCTCCTACGAGCAGTACTTC CASSRTGSSYEQYF
- TRBJ2-7 TRBV10-3 - TGTGCCATCAGTGCCCAGACCTACGAGCAGTACTTC CAISAQTYEQYF
- TRBJ2-2 TRBV6-5 - TGTGCCAGCAGGCAGCCAGGGGCAGGGGAGCTGTTTTTT CASRQPGAGELFF
- TRBJ1-1 TRBV11-2 - TGTGCCAGCAGCTTAGCCTCCAGGGGGAACACTGAAGCTTTCTTT CASSLASRGNTEAFF
- TRBJ2-7 TRBV5-8 TRBD2 TGTGCCAGCAGCTTGGTTCTAGCGGGAGCCGGGAAGCAGTACTTC CASSLVLAGAGKQYF
once TRBJ2-3 TRBV5-1 TRBD1 TGCGCCAGCAGCCACGGGACAGCCACAGATACGCAGTATTTT CASSHGTATDTQYF
- TRBJ1-2 TRBV29-1 - TGCAGCGTCATCCAGGGTGTCGGCTATGGCTACACCTTC CSVIQGVGYGYTF